The present entry profiles one T cell receptor (beta chain) with its context. Its antigen is currently not known. The sample holds no much larger clone one base away, and base qualities are not on file. This same CDR3 is encoded by further DNA sequences in the sample. Taken from the germline V gene, the CDR1 and CDR2 loops are SGHAT and FQNNGV. The CDR3 spans 15 residues, from the cysteine through the phenylalanine. The entry retains the CDR3 DNA only, 45 bases that are in frame from base 1. V sheds 1 base and J sheds 2 bases, leaving 9 bases between their ends. Using the deep immunoSEQ assay, TCR CDR3 regions were amplified from genomic DNA by multiplex PCR. For each cell subset, the extracted genomic DNA was distributed evenly across all wells of several immunoSEQ 96-well plates, and each plate served as one replicate. For sorted subsets, 150 to 200 ng genomic DNA, equal to approximately 30,000 T cell genomes, was loaded into each replicate PCR. Purified libraries were quantified with a Qubit 3.0 fluorometer, sized on a Bioanalyzer 2100, and re-quantified with the KAPA Library Quantification kit. Every immunoSEQ 96-well plate was sequenced on a separate single-read 150-cycle Illumina NextSeq 550 flow cell. In the original analysis: The immunoSEQ output contained only junctional sequences without quality scores, so filtering could not match that applied to full-length reads. Sequences were annotated with PyIR, a Python wrapper for IgBLAST v1.9, and V/J genes and CDR3 were assigned using IMGT germline references. Reads with weak V/J assignments (E-value above 1e-6), missing CDR3, stop codons, out-of-frame junctions, or ambiguous translated residues were removed. V3J clonotypes were defined as sequences sharing an identical inferred V gene, J gene, and CDR3 amino acid sequence. Percentage overlap between repertoires was calculated by dividing the number of shared unique clonotypes by the size of the smaller repertoire. Three approaches were used to assess repertoire richness: RTK rarefaction, the Chao1 estimator, and Recon v2.1 estimates of unobserved clonotypes. Generation probabilities for all TCRbeta clonotypes obtained by the gDNA method from a handful of donors were computed using OLGA. The source is immuneACCESS, and TCRdb retained only in-frame sequences with V and J called. Part of the clones is not carried over; for the studies checked, unresolved V genes explain less than half of this, and the remainder is unexplained. The D gene and trimming were derived from the DNA, and the V and J assignments and clone size from that table. The sample includes approximately 2.5 million clones, with more than 85% observed a single time. Clones ranked in the top ten supply approximately 0.37% of the sample.

Donors were healthy HIV-negative adults with no recently reported acute infections or vaccinations. Every donor was a Caucasian adult living in Nashville, Tennessee, USA. CD4+ T cells were enriched through magnetic negative selection, after which naive cells were positively selected on CD45RA and the remaining negative fraction served as the memory subset. After blood collection by leukapheresis, PBMCs were isolated using Ficoll-Histopaque density gradient centrifugation and then cryopreserved in the vapor phase of liquid nitrogen. Analytical flow cytometry was used to check the purity and quantity of each magnetically sorted T cell population. Genomic DNA was isolated from each sorted fraction and quantified by UV absorbance on a Nanodrop 2000c. The data were obtained in a study of shared clonotypes between healthy human individuals (dated by TCRdb to the early 2020s). For the study in its entirety: The cohort included three men and a couple of women between 18 and 49 years of age. The study deeply sequenced blood TCR repertoires of about 5 healthy adults to estimate repertoire size and the extent of clonotype sharing between individuals. Libraries were prepared and TCR repertoires were sequenced by different laboratories using diverse techniques, in order to increase sequencing depth and limit assay-specific biases. For each donor, CD4 naive and CD4 memory were each run on three plates, CD8 naive on two plates, and CD8 memory on one plate. Per donor, leukapheresis produced somewhere between about 0.85 and 10 billion PBMCs.

What the work shows at the level of the full study, not this receptor alone: Even with the large sequencing depth, rarefaction of the sorted-subset datasets indicated that sequencing was incomplete. Pairwise subsampling led to the expectation that sequencing depth would affect the degree of clonotype sharing among donors. Sampling was restricted to blood, and TCR repertoires in tissue are likely to differ from TCR repertoires in blood. Because the study included only a small number of donors, the genetic and exposure-history diversity represented was limited. Higher generation probabilities were observed for clonotypes shared by all four sorted-subset donors than for non-shared clonotypes. When a handful of donors were compared, the shared fraction of clonotypes was roughly 4.8% for naive CD4, over 3% for naive CD8, roughly 2.3% for memory CD4, and roughly 0.43% for memory CD8. Larger estimated clonotype richness was generally found for naive subsets than for memory subsets.

Sequences were obtained from naive CD4+ T cells from PBMCs. This specimen's cell subset or site label, per the study, means: CD45RA+ positively selected. The chain links TRBV11-2 with TRBJ1-5; a tentative D call is TRBD1 (5 bases match). The TCR was taken from a young man in good health. Some clones in this sample may be carry-over from other donors' samples. Read as DNA, the sequence is TGTGCCAGCAGCTTAGGAGGGGTTGGCAATCAGCCCCAGCATTTT. This encodes CASSLGGVGNQPQHF.